What follows describes a single TCR beta chain. Up to roughly 2 ug genomic DNA was used for TCRB CDR3 amplification. The table came from immunoSEQ multiplex PCR; TCRdb's copy has only in-frame clones and leaves some out. The table shows more than 95,000 clones, with 90% occurring only once. The CDR3 spans 12 residues. Per the germline V gene, CDR1 is LNHDA and CDR2 is SQIVND (reference sequence). V dropped 6 bases and J dropped 4 bases, with 7 bases sitting between them. Noted time point: after dendritic cell vaccination, including at tumor progression/relapse. This sample was taken from a study of glioma-infiltrating T cells after dendritic cell vaccination. Study information: Between about 2002 and 2012, patients got autologous tumor lysate-pulsed dendritic cell vaccines.

The V call is TRBV19, the J call TRBJ1-5; D is undetermined. The specimen was blood, collected after dendritic cell vaccination. This receptor was obtained from a human donor with glioblastoma. The CDR3 is CASRSGNQPQHF. CDR3 nucleotides: TGTGCCAGTAGATCAGGAAATCAGCCCCAGCATTTT.